The 25 T cell receptor beta chains below were found in one sample sequenced in a study of blood T cell repertoires in COVID-19. Assay: immunoSEQ multiplex PCR; the TCRdb copy retains only in-frame clones and omits some. The sample shows about 130,000 clones, approximately 83% of them seen only once. Material: peripheral blood. Source of these receptors: a woman of 80 years or more with acute or convalescent COVID-19.

The CDR3 sequence: CASSKDRVSSPLHF. The CDR3 DNA follows: TGTGCCAGCAGTAAGGACAGGGTATCTTCACCCCTCCACTTT. This chain joins TRBV27 and TRBJ1-6; 8 nucleotides match TRBD1. Trimming at V came to 5 bases and at J to 9 bases, leaving 6 bases not matched to a gene. Germline CDR1 reads MNHEY; CDR2 reads SMNVEV (reference sequence). This CDR3 comprises 14 residues.

The chain carries TRBV9 and TRBJ1-4, with a possible D match to TRBD1 (5 bases). The CDR3 spans 16 residues. CDR1 is SGDLS, CDR2 YYNGEE, per germline. V was cut by 0 bases and J by 5 bases, with 14 bases left in between. The CDR3 reads CASSVGIAGMNEKLFF. CDR3 in DNA: TGTGCCAGCAGCGTAGGAATTGCAGGGATGAATGAAAAACTGTTTTTT.

The gene calls are TRBV7-9 and TRBJ1-2; D remains ambiguous. Germline V gene lookup returns CDR1 SEHNR and CDR2 FQNEAQ (reference sequence). CDR3 length: 10 residues. Deletions cut 11 bases from V and 6 bases from J, with 10 bases between. DNA for the CDR3: TGTGCCGCGAAGGAGGATGGCTACACCTTC. It codes for CAAKEDGYTF.

The chain employs TRBV4-1 and TRBJ2-7; 9 bases line up with TRBD1. In germline, CDR1 is MGHRA, CDR2 YSYEKL. This CDR3 spans 14 amino acids. V was pared by 4 bases and J by 5 bases, with 6 bases of the junction left unmatched. The CDR3, as DNA: TGCGCCAGCAGCCTGCGGACAGGGGTGGACGAGCAGTACTTC. This gives the protein CASSLRTGVDEQYF.

This chain joins TRBV5-6 and TRBJ2-5, with 8 bases identical to TRBD2. Germline V gene lookup returns CDR1 SGHDT and CDR2 YYEEEE. The J segment lost 5 bases and the V segment lost 3 bases, leaving 9 bases of the junction unmatched. CDR3 length: 15 amino acids. The DNA for the CDR3 is TGTGCCAGCAGCTGGATGACTAGCGAAAGTGAGACCCAGTACTTC. Translated, it gives CASSWMTSESETQYF.

This clone was detected once. The chain recombines TRBV27 with TRBJ1-1; D is undetermined. Germline V lookup: CDR1 MNHEY, CDR2 SMNVEV (reference sequence). V gave up 3 bases and J gave up 13 bases, with 15 bases separating them. CDR3 size: 12 residues. This CDR3 reads CASSFRGRAVFF. The CDR3 DNA is TGTGCCAGCAGTTTCCGGGGAAGGGCAGTTTTCTTT.

The chain has TRBV27 and TRBJ1-1, with D perhaps TRBD1 (5 bases). Germline loops: CDR1 MNHEY, CDR2 SMNVEV (reference sequence). The CDR3 loop spans 15 amino acids. With 2 bases removed from V and 3 bases from J, the gap between germline ends came to 13 bases. The CDR3 is CASSLRTPWDTEAFF. The CDR3 nucleotides read TGTGCCAGCAGTTTAAGGACACCATGGGACACTGAAGCTTTCTTT.

J is TRBJ1-1 and V is TRBV2; D possibly corresponds to TRBD1 (5 bases). Germline CDR1 reads SNHLY; CDR2 reads FYNNEI. This CDR3 is 13 amino acids long. V was shortened by 4 bases and J by 1 base, with 7 bases between the two germline ends. This CDR3 reads CASSADRNTEAFF. CDR3 sequence (DNA): TGTGCCAGCAGTGCCGACAGGAACACTGAAGCTTTCTTT.

This chain joins TRBV3-1 (or the pseudogene TRBV3-2) and TRBJ2-2, with TRBD2 identical over 7 bases. The trim removed 0 bases at V and 0 bases at J, leaving 7 bases unmatched. The CDR3 has 18 residues. The germline CDR1 and CDR2 sequences are LGHDT and YNNKEL (reference sequence). CDR3 amino acids: CASSQDGTSDTNTGELFF. CDR3 in DNA: TGTGCCAGCAGCCAAGATGGAACTAGCGATACGAACACCGGGGAGCTGTTTTTT.

The CDR3 sequence: CASSVGATGGRETQYF. The CDR3 DNA reads as TGTGCCAGCAGCGTAGGAGCAACAGGGGGAAGGGAGACCCAGTACTTC. The chain links TRBV9 to TRBJ2-5; TRBD1 agrees at 8 bases. The CDR3 spans 16 residues. Germline loops: CDR1 SGDLS, CDR2 YYNGEE. The V gene end was trimmed by 0 bases and the J gene end by 5 bases; junction bases not matched to a gene: 9.

The V call is TRBV7-9, the J call TRBJ1-1; D is ambiguous. V dropped 2 bases and J dropped 0 bases, with 16 bases sitting between them. This CDR3 region has 17 residues. In germline, CDR1 is SEHNR, CDR2 FQNEAQ (reference sequence). CDR3 sequence: CASSLFAYDKMNTEAFF. Here the CDR3 DNA reads TGTGCCAGCAGCTTATTCGCGTACGATAAGATGAACACTGAAGCTTTCTTT.

V and J are TRBV18 and TRBJ1-6; no clear D. The germline CDR1 and CDR2 sequences are KGHSH and LQKENI. V gave up 2 bases and J gave up 10 bases, with 21 bases separating them. The CDR3 runs to 17 residues. For the CDR3, the DNA is TGTGCCAGCTCACCAGATGTACGGATGCGCGGCCTCTCACCCCTCCACTTT. Protein sequence: CASSPDVRMRGLSPLHF. The full variable domain, completed using reference TRBV18 and TRBJ1-6, is NAGVMQNPRHLVRRRGQEARLRCSPMKGHSHVYWYRQLPEEGLKFMVYLQKENIIDESGMPKERFSAEFPKEGPSILRIQQVVRGDSAAYFCASSPDVRMRGLSPLHFGNGTRLTVT.

V usage is TRBV6-5 and J usage is TRBJ2-7, with 8 bases identical to TRBD1. The CDR3 runs to 15 residues. CDR1 is MNHEY and CDR2 is SVGAGI in the germline V gene. V lost 6 bases, J lost 2 bases, and 9 bases stayed unmatched. The CDR3 reads CASRPATGGPYEQYV. The CDR3 DNA follows: TGTGCCAGCAGGCCTGCAACAGGGGGGCCCTACGAGCAGTACGTC.

The CDR3 nucleotides read TGTGCCAGCAGCAGAACAGGGGGGCGGGTAGACATTCAGTACTTC. As protein: CASSRTGGRVDIQYF. The J gene is TRBJ2-4, the V gene TRBV25-1; 8 bases fit TRBD1. Trimming removed 6 bases from V and 8 bases from J; junction bases left unmatched: 12. CDR3 length: 15 amino acids. Per germline, CDR1 MGHDK and CDR2 SYGVNS.

V is TRBV5-1 and J is TRBJ1-3; the D is unclear. The CDR3 runs 15 residues. Trimming took off 3 bases at V and 4 bases at J, with 14 bases between the two ends. Germline assignment: CDR1 SGHRS and CDR2 YFSETQ. CDR3 residues: CASSSLEVGGNTIYF. The CDR3 nucleotides are TGCGCCAGCAGCTCCCTGGAGGTGGGGGGAAACACCATATATTTT.

The rearrangement joins TRBV5-1 to TRBJ1-2; D is uncertain. Germline V gene data show CDR1 as SGHRS and CDR2 as YFSETQ. With 0 bases removed from V and 0 bases from J, the gap between germline ends came to 12 bases. The CDR3 is 16 amino acids. The CDR3 sequence: CASSLVVGSTNYGYTF. The CDR3 coding sequence is TGCGCCAGCAGCTTGGTGGTTGGCAGTACTAACTATGGCTACACCTTC.

The chain is built from TRBV19 and TRBJ1-2; 7 bases are shared with TRBD1. This CDR3 has 13 amino acids. The trim removed 6 bases at V and 4 bases at J, leaving 5 bases unmatched. The germline gives CDR1 LNHDA, CDR2 SQIVND (reference sequence). CDR3 coding DNA: TGTGCCAGTAGCACAGGGGACGGCTATGGCTACACCTTC. Translating it yields CASSTGDGYGYTF.

This chain links TRBV2 with TRBJ1-6, with 9 bases lining up with TRBD1. The V segment lost 7 bases and the J segment 6 bases; nucleotides outside the gene matches: 7. The CDR3 covers 15 residues. The germline V gene has CDR1 SNHLY and CDR2 FYNNEI. CDR3 nucleotide sequence: TGTGCCAGCAAGGGCCGGGACAGGGCTAATTCACCCCTCCACTTT. Its translation is CASKGRDRANSPLHF.

A few counts support this clone. The chain has TRBV6-5 and TRBJ1-1; 7 positions agree with TRBD1. With V trimmed by 7 bases and J by 6 bases, 14 bases remained unmatched. Germline CDR1 and CDR2: MNHEY and SVGAGI. The CDR3 loop spans 15 amino acids. CDR3 bases: TGTGCCAGCACAAAAGGGGGCCAGGGATATTCTGAAGCTTTCTTT. This gives the protein CASTKGGQGYSEAFF.

This clone occurred a few times. The rearrangement joins TRBV7-2 to TRBJ1-2; D uncertain. The CDR3 is made up of 13 amino acids. Between the trimmed V and J ends, which lost 3 bases and 4 bases, there was a span of 9 bases. Looked up from germline, CDR1 is SGHTA and CDR2 is FQGNSA. CDR3 sequence reads: CASSFYSSYGYTF. DNA of the CDR3: TGTGCCAGCAGCTTTTACAGCTCCTATGGCTACACCTTC.

J is TRBJ2-3 and V is TRBV28; D unclear. With 7 bases removed from V and 6 bases from J, the gap between germline ends came to 8 bases. The CDR3 is 11 residues long. The V gene's germline CDR1 is MDHEN and CDR2 SYDVKM. CDR3 nucleotide sequence: TGTGCCAGCACCTTGAGGGATACGCAGTATTTT. It encodes CASTLRDTQYF.

The chain uses TRBV28 and TRBJ1-6, with 9 bases matching TRBD1. This CDR3 spans 15 amino acids. Trimming at V came to 2 bases and at J to 10 bases, leaving 6 bases not matched to a gene. The germline V gene encodes CDR1 MDHEN and CDR2 SYDVKM. The DNA of the CDR3 is TGTGCCAGCAGTTTACCCGGGACAGGGAAATCACCCCTCCACTTT. Translating it yields CASSLPGTGKSPLHF.

The J gene is TRBJ2-2, the V gene TRBV5-1; maybe TRBD1 (6 bases). This CDR3 contains 15 residues. With 3 bases removed from V and 3 bases from J, the gap between germline ends came to 12 bases. Looked up from germline, CDR1 is SGHRS and CDR2 is YFSETQ. In nucleotides, the CDR3 is TGCGCCAGCAGCTCGACAGGTCTCGACACCGGGGAGCTGTTTTTT. It translates to CASSSTGLDTGELFF. The whole variable domain, filled in from reference TRBV5-1 and TRBJ2-2, reads KAGVTQTPRYLIKTRGQQVTLSCSPISGHRSVSWYQQTPGQGLQFLFEYFSETQRNKGNFPGRFSGRQFSNSRSEMNVSTLELGDSALYLCASSSTGLDTGELFFGEGSRLTVL.

The genes are TRBV5-1 and TRBJ2-3, with TRBD2 as a possible D gene (5 bases). V was pared by 4 bases and J by 1 base, with 13 bases between. The CDR3 has 15 amino acids. Germline CDR1 reads SGHRS; CDR2 reads YFSETQ. CDR3 bases: TGCGCCAGCAGCCTCGGGGAAGACGGCACAGATACGCAGTATTTT. Protein: CASSLGEDGTDTQYF.

The chain joins TRBV18 to TRBJ1-6; TRBD1 matches at 10 bases. V gave up 3 bases and J gave up 7 bases; unmatched junction bases: 6. Germline lookup yields CDR1 KGHSH and CDR2 LQKENI. There are 16 residues in the CDR3. CDR3 sequence reads: CASSPTTGGLNSPLHF. The CDR3 coding sequence is TGTGCCAGCTCACCGACGACAGGGGGCCTCAATTCACCCCTCCACTTT.